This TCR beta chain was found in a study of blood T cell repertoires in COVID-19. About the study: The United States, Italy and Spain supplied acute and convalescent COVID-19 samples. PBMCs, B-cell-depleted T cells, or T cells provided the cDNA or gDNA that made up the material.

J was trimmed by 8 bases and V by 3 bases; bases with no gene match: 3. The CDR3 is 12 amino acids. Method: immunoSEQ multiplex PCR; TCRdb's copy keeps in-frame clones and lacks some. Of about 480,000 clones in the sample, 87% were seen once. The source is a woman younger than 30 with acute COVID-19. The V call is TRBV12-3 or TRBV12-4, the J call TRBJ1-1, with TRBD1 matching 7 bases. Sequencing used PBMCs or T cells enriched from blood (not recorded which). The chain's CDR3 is CASSFAGQEAFF. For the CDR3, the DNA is TGTGCCAGCAGTTTTGCGGGACAGGAAGCTTTCTTT.